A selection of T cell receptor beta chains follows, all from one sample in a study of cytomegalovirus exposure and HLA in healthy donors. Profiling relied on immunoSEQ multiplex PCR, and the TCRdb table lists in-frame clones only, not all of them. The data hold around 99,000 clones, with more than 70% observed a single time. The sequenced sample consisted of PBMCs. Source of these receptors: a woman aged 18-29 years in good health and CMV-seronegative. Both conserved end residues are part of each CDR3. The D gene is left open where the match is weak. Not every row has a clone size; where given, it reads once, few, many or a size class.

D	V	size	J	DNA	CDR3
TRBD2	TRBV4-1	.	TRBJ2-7	TGCGCCAGCAGCCAAGAAGAGTCTAGCGGGTCTTCCGAGGGCCACTACGAGCAGTACTTC	CASSQEESSGSSEGHYEQYF
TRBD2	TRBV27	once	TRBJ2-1	TGTGCCAGCAGTGACACAGCGGGAGGGCCAGCTGAGCAGTTCTTC	CASSDTAGGPAEQFF
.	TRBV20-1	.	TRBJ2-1	TGCAGTGTCGCGGCTTACAATGAGCAGTTCTTC	CSVAAYNEQFF
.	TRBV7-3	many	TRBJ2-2	TGTGCCAGCGGGGCAGGGAACACCGGGGAGCTGTTTTTT	CASGAGNTGELFF
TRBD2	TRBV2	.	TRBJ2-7	TGTGCCAGCAGTGCGGGGGGGTTCGGGGACTCCTACGAGCAGTACTTC	CASSAGGFGDSYEQYF
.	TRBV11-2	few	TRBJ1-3	TGTGCCAGCAGCTTAGGAGTCTCTGGAAACACCATATATTTT	CASSLGVSGNTIYF
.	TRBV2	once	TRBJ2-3	TGTGCCAGCAGTGATGGAGGGCCCAAGGTAGATACGCAGTATTTT	CASSDGGPKVDTQYF
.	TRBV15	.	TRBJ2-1	TGTGCCACCAGCAGAAACGCAGGGATCCATGAGCAGTTCTTC	CATSRNAGIHEQFF
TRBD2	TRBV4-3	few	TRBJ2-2	TGCGCCAGCAGCCACTCACTACTAGCGGGACAGAACACCGGGGAGCTGTTTTTT	CASSHSLLAGQNTGELFF
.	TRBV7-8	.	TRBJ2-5	TGTGCCAGCAGCACTAGAGAGACCCAGTACTTC	CASSTRETQYF
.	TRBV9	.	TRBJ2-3	TGTGCCAGCAGCGTAGTAGGGGCACAAGATACGCAGTATTTT	CASSVVGAQDTQYF
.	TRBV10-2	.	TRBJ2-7	TGCGCCAGCAGTGAGGGGCCCAACGAGCAGTACTTC	CASSEGPNEQYF
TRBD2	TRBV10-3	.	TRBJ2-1	TGTGCCATCAGTGAAGGGCGGGGGGGCGCGGCCAATGAGCAGTTCTTC	CAISEGRGGAANEQFF
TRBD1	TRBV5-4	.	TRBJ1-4	TGTGCCAGCAGCTTGGTCGGGACAGGGAAAGAAAAACTGTTTTTT	CASSLVGTGKEKLFF
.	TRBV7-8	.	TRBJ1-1	TGTGCCAGCAGCCCCGGGGCAGGGGTGGTCACTGAAGCTTTCTTT	CASSPGAGVVTEAFF
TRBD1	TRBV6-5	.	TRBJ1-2	TGTGCCAGCAGCGACAGGGTGAGCGGCTACACCTTC	CASSDRVSGYTF
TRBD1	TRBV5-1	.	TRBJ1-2	TGCGCCAGCAGCTTATCGGGACAGGGAGTGGAGTATGGCTACACCTTC	CASSLSGQGVEYGYTF
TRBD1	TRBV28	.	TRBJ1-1	TGTGCCAGCAGTTACGTGGACAGGGTGAACACTGAAGCTTTCTTT	CASSYVDRVNTEAFF
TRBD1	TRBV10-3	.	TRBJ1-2	TGTGCCATCAGCCCTCAGGGGGCCGACTATGGCTACACCTTC	CAISPQGADYGYTF
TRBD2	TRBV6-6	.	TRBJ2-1	TGTGCCAGCAGTCCAAGGCAGGGAGGGCCTAGGAATGAGCAGTTCTTC	CASSPRQGGPRNEQFF
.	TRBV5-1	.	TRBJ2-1	TGCGCCAGCAGCTTGGGACGGGATTGGAATGAGCAGTTCTTC	CASSLGRDWNEQFF
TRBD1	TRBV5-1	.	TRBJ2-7	TGCGCCAGCAGCGAAGGACCGGGACAGGGGCTCCCAGAGGGCCAATACGAGCAGTACTTC	CASSEGPGQGLPEGQYEQYF
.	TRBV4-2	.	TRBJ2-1	TGTGCCAGCAGCCAAGATCTTCTCCTCTCCTACAATGAGCAGTTCTTC	CASSQDLLLSYNEQFF
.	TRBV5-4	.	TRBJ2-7	TGTGCCAAAATGCGGGGCTCCTACGAGCAGTACTTC	CAKMRGSYEQYF
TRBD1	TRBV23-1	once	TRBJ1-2	TGCGCCAGCAGTCTCCACCCTCCCCCGGACAGGGGAAAAGGCTACACCTTC	CASSLHPPPDRGKGYTF
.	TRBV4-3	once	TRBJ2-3	TGCGCCAGCAGCCATGGAACAGGTTTCACAGATACGCAGTATTTT	CASSHGTGFTDTQYF
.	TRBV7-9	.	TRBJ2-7	TGTGCCAGCAGCCCCCGGGCCCTAGGGGTGGCCTACGAGCAGTACTTC	CASSPRALGVAYEQYF
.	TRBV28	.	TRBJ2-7	TGTGCCAGCAGTTTACCCAGACAGCCCTACGAGCAGTACTTC	CASSLPRQPYEQYF
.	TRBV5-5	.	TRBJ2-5	TGTGCCAGCAGCCCCCAACTCCGTAGGTACGGGGAGACCCAGTACTTC	CASSPQLRRYGETQYF
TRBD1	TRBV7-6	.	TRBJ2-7	TGTGCCAGCAGTGTTGGGACAGGGGGCGCCTACGAGCAGTACTTC	CASSVGTGGAYEQYF
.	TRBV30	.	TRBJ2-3	TGTGCCTGGAGTGTACCCCCCGCAGGGTCACAAGATACGCAGTATTTT	CAWSVPPAGSQDTQYF
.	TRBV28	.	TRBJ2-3	TGTGCCAGCAGCCTTAGAGATCCTAGCACAGATACGCAGTATTTT	CASSLRDPSTDTQYF
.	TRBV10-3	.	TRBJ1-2	TGTGCCATCAGTGAAAACGGAGCTAACTATGGCTACACCTTC	CAISENGANYGYTF
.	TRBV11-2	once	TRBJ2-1	TGTGCCAGCAGCCCCGTCAAGGGGCCGTACAATGAGCAGTTCTTC	CASSPVKGPYNEQFF
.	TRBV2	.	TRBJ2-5	TGTGCCAGCACCCGAGAGCAGACCCAGTACTTC	CASTREQTQYF
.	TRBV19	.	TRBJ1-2	TGTGCCAGTAGTATCCGGGAGACTAACTATGGCTACACCTTC	CASSIRETNYGYTF
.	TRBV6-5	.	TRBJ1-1	TGTGCCAGCAGTTACTCAGGGGGGAACACTGAAGCTTTCTTT	CASSYSGGNTEAFF
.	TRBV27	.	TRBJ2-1	TGTGCCAGCAGTTTGGCTAGAGTCCCCAATGAGCAGTTCTTC	CASSLARVPNEQFF
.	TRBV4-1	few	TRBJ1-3	TGCGCCAGCACCCGATTACAGGAGGACAGCTCTGGAAACACCATATATTTT	CASTRLQEDSSGNTIYF
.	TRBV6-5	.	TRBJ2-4	TGTGCCAGCAGCCCGGCAGGGCAAAACATTCAGTACTTC	CASSPAGQNIQYF
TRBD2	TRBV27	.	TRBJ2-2	TGTGCCAGCAGACAGGGACTAGCCTACACCGGGGAGCTGTTTTTT	CASRQGLAYTGELFF
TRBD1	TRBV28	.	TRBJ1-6	TGTGCCAGCAGACCCACCACAGGGGTCTATAATTCACCCCTCCACTTT	CASRPTTGVYNSPLHF
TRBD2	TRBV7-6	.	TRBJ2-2	TGTGCCAGCAGCCCCTCGGCGGGGGGGGTTACCGGGGAGCTGTTTTTT	CASSPSAGGVTGELFF
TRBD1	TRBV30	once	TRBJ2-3	TGTGCCTGGAGCCCATTTGGGACAGGCGGCACAGATACGCAGTATTTT	CAWSPFGTGGTDTQYF
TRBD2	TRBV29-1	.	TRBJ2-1	TGCAGCGGACAAAAGTCCGGGAGGGGGAATGAGCAGTTCTTC	CSGQKSGRGNEQFF
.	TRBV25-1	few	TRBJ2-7	TGTGCCAGCACCCTGTCAGGGGCAGACGAGCAGTACTTC	CASTLSGADEQYF
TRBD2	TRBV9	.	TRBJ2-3	TGTGCCAGCAGCCCTCTAGCGGGAGGGATCACAGATACGCAGTATTTT	CASSPLAGGITDTQYF
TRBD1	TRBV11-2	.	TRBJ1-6	TGTGCCAGCAGCTCCGGACAGGGCCTCCACTTT	CASSSGQGLHF
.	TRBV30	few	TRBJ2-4	TGTGCCTGGAGTGTATCAGGGGAGGGCATTCAGTACTTC	CAWSVSGEGIQYF
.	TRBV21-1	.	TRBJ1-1	TGTGCCAGCAGTAGGTACAGGGACCCCCGTATTGAAGCTTTCTTT	CASSRYRDPRIEAFF
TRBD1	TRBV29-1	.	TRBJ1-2	TGCAGCGTGCGACAGGGGGCAAACTATGGCTACACCTTC	CSVRQGANYGYTF